This note documents a single TCR beta chain sequence. Antigen specificity is unknown. TCRdb's copy holds only in-frame clones and misses some; the assay was immunoSEQ multiplex PCR. The sample has more than 85,000 clones; around 85% are singletons. This record comes from a study of OX40 agonist ivuxolimab in advanced cancers. Study-wide results and limits: Certain nonresponders additionally had low normalized T-cell clonal expansion.

This sequence was found in an adult with an advanced solid tumor such as melanoma, head and neck, liver or kidney cancer. The sample here was CD4+ or CD8+ T cells sorted from blood, taken in a trial of the OX40 agonist ivuxolimab.

In DNA, the CDR3 is TGCGCCAGCAGCCGACTAGCGGGGGGGGACACAGATACGCAGTATTTT. Translating it yields CASSRLAGGDTDTQYF. The genes are TRBV5-1 and TRBJ2-3, with 14 bases lining up with TRBD2. Per the germline V gene, CDR1 is SGHRS and CDR2 is YFSETQ. The CDR3 consists of 16 residues. Trimming removed 4 bases from V and 2 bases from J; junction bases left unmatched: 3.